The rows below give T cell receptor beta chains drawn from one sample of a study of blood T cell repertoires in COVID-19. Clones were read by immunoSEQ multiplex PCR, and TCRdb kept only the in-frame ones, dropping some. This table has over 15,000 clones, 70% to 90% appearing once. Material for sequencing was peripheral blood. The receptors here all came from an older man with acute or convalescent COVID-19. Both conserved end residues are part of each CDR3. A D gene is named only where the DNA matches it firmly. Clone size is not always given. Where it is, it says once, few, many or a class for expanded clones.

V,J,size,D,DNA,CDR3
TRBV27,TRBJ1-2,NA,NA,TGTGCCAGCAGTCTAAGAAGGGGGAGTGGCTACACCTTC,CASSLRRGSGYTF
TRBV19,TRBJ2-2,NA,TRBD1,TGTGCCAGTAGTATCAACAGGGGACGCGCCGGGGAGCTGTTTTTT,CASSINRGRAGELFF
TRBV19,TRBJ2-4,NA,NA,TGTGCCAGTAGTATAAAGCCCCCGCAGGGGAGGGTAATCATTCAGTACTTC,CASSIKPPQGRVIIQYF
TRBV12-3/TRBV12-4,TRBJ2-7,NA,NA,TGTGCCAGCACCCACGGGAGAACCTACGAGCAGTACTTC,CASTHGRTYEQYF
TRBV19,TRBJ2-1,once,TRBD2,TGTGCCAGTAGTATAGAAAGCGGGGGGGGACTCAATGAGCAGTTCTTC,CASSIESGGGLNEQFF
TRBV19,TRBJ1-5,NA,TRBD1,TGTGCCAGTAGGGAGACAGGGGCCAATCAGCCCCAGCATTTT,CASRETGANQPQHF
TRBV7-6,TRBJ2-7,NA,TRBD2,TGTGCCAGCAGCTTATCCCCCACACCGGGACTAGCGGGGCAGTACTTC,CASSLSPTPGLAGQYF
TRBV7-3,TRBJ2-7,NA,NA,TGTGCCAGCAGCACCGGGGGAAACGAGCAGTACTTC,CASSTGGNEQYF
TRBV6-5,TRBJ2-5,NA,NA,TGTGCCAGCACCCCTTTTGGCAGTCGAGAGACCCAGTACTTC,CASTPFGSRETQYF
TRBV6-5,TRBJ1-2,NA,TRBD1,TGTGCCAGCAGTTACGGACAGGGTTTATTCACCTTC,CASSYGQGLFTF
TRBV6-5,TRBJ1-1,NA,NA,TGTGCCAGCAGCCAGAACCTTATGAACACTGAAGCTTTCTTT,CASSQNLMNTEAFF
TRBV19,TRBJ2-5,NA,TRBD1,TGTGCCAGTAGTGGGACAGGGGGCCGGGGGACCCAGTACTTC,CASSGTGGRGTQYF
TRBV4-3,TRBJ2-7,few,NA,TGCGCCAGCAGCCAAGCCGGGGATTGGACCGAGCAGTACTTC,CASSQAGDWTEQYF
TRBV10-3,TRBJ1-1,NA,TRBD1,TGTGCCTCCCGGGACAGGACGAACACTGAAGCTTTCTTT,CASRDRTNTEAFF
TRBV4-1,TRBJ1-2,NA,NA,TGCGCCAGCAGCCACGCGAGCTCTCTAACAGGGCCCGGCTACACCTTC,CASSHASSLTGPGYTF
TRBV2,TRBJ2-5,NA,NA,TGTGCCAGCTTGAGAAGCGGACAAGAGACCCAGTACTTC,CASLRSGQETQYF
TRBV19,TRBJ1-3,NA,NA,TGTGCCAGTAGTATGTCCCAGGGGCGCTCTGGAAACACCATATATTTT,CASSMSQGRSGNTIYF
TRBV9,TRBJ1-3,NA,TRBD1,TGTGCCAGCAGCGCAAGGGACAGGGGGCAGGGAAACACCATATATTTT,CASSARDRGQGNTIYF
TRBV5-5,TRBJ2-7,few,TRBD1,TGTGCCAGCAGCCTAACACAGGGGTCGTACGAGCAGTACTTC,CASSLTQGSYEQYF
TRBV6-1,TRBJ1-5,NA,NA,TGTGCCAGCAGTGGGTGGACACTTTTCGGGAATCAGCCCCAGCATTTT,CASSGWTLFGNQPQHF
TRBV6-2/TRBV6-3,TRBJ2-4,many,TRBD2,TGTGCCAGCAGTTTCTCTTTCCTAGCGGGGCTAGCCAAAAACATTCAGTACTTC,CASSFSFLAGLAKNIQYF
TRBV5-1,TRBJ1-3,few,NA,TGCGCCAGCAGCTCTGAGCCGACTGAAAACACCATATATTTT,CASSSEPTENTIYF
TRBV6-4,TRBJ1-1,NA,NA,TGTGCCAGCAGTGCGACACGGGGGAACCCTGAAGCTTTCTTT,CASSATRGNPEAFF
TRBV12-5,TRBJ2-7,NA,NA,TGTGCTAGTGGCCCTGGGGCAGTAAGCTCCTACGAGCAGTACTTC,CASGPGAVSSYEQYF
TRBV3-1/TRBV3-2,TRBJ2-3,NA,TRBD2,TGTGCCAGCAGCCCCCGTCGGAGCGGGGACACAGATACGCAGTATTTT,CASSPRRSGDTDTQYF
TRBV9,TRBJ1-1,NA,NA,TGTGCCAGCAGCGTAGGGGCCCTGAACACTGAAGCTTTCTTT,CASSVGALNTEAFF
TRBV19,TRBJ2-5,NA,TRBD2,TGTGCCACCAAGGGAGGGGCTGGAGAGACCCAGTACTTC,CATKGGAGETQYF
TRBV5-6,TRBJ2-5,NA,TRBD2,TGTGCCAGCAACAAATGGGGGGGACTAGCCGGGGAGACCCAGTACTTC,CASNKWGGLAGETQYF
TRBV9,TRBJ1-1,few,NA,TGTGCCAGCGGCTACACCACCGGAGGTGAAGCTTTCTTT,CASGYTTGGEAFF
TRBV5-5,TRBJ1-6,once,NA,TGTGCCAGCAGCCCCGAATCGGGGATTTCACCCCTCCACTTT,CASSPESGISPLHF
TRBV7-2,TRBJ1-1,NA,NA,TGTGCCAGCAGCTTAGGCCCGGGATACACTGAAGCTTTCTTT,CASSLGPGYTEAFF
TRBV2,TRBJ2-2,NA,NA,TGTGCCAGCAGTAAAACATCCCCCGGGGAGCTGTTTTTT,CASSKTSPGELFF
TRBV7-8,TRBJ2-2,once,NA,TGTGCCAGCAGCTTAGCGGGCCTCTACACCGGGGAGCTGTTTTTT,CASSLAGLYTGELFF
TRBV27,TRBJ2-6,NA,NA,TGTGCCAGCTCTATGTTCGGCTCTGGGGCCAACGTCCTGACTTTC,CASSMFGSGANVLTF
TRBV6-1,TRBJ2-6,NA,TRBD2,TGTGCCAGCAGTGCTACCCGGGGGGCTGGGGCCAACGTCCTGACTTTC,CASSATRGAGANVLTF
TRBV29-1,TRBJ2-2,NA,TRBD2,TGCAGCGTCAAGCGGGGGGGGAACACCGGGGAGCTGTTTTTT,CSVKRGGNTGELFF
TRBV30,TRBJ2-1,NA,NA,TGTGCCTATTCCGGGGACTTGCCGAATGAGCAGTTCTTC,CAYSGDLPNEQFF
TRBV28,TRBJ2-7,once,TRBD1,TGTGCCAGCAGTTTAGAGACAGGGGGAGACGAGCAGTACTTC,CASSLETGGDEQYF
TRBV5-6,TRBJ1-5,NA,TRBD1,TGTGCCAGCAGCTGGAGGGGGACAGGCACAAATCAGCCCCAGCATTTT,CASSWRGTGTNQPQHF
TRBV10-1,TRBJ2-4,NA,TRBD2,TGCGCCAGCAGTCAAGGACTAGCGGGGGGCTTCGGCAAAAACATTCAGTACTTC,CASSQGLAGGFGKNIQYF